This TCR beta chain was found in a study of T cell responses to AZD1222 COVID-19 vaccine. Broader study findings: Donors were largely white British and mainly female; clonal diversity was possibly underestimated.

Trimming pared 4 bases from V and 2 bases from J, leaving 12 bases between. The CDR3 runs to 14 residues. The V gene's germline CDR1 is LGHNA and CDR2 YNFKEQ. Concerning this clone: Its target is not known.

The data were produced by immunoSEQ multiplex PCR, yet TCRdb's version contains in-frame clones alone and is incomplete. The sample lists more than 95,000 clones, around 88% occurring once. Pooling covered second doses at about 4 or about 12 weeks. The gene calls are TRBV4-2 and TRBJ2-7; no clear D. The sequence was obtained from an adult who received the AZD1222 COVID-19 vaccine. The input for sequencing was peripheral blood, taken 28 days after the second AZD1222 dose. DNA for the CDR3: TGTGCCAGCAGCCTATCCCGGCCCCCCTACGAGCAGTACTTC. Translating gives CASSLSRPPYEQYF.